The rows below give T cell receptor beta chains drawn from one sample of a study of blood T cell repertoires in COVID-19. TCRdb's table, derived via immunoSEQ multiplex PCR, lists solely in-frame clones and lacks some. The sample lists roughly 270,000 clones, 65% to 90% occurring once. The sequenced sample consisted of peripheral blood. The receptor source for this set is a man aged 45-60 years with active or convalescent COVID-19. CDR3s include the opening cysteine and the closing phenylalanine or tryptophan. Fields, in order: V gene, J gene, D gene, clone size, CDR3 DNA, CDR3 protein. The D gene is left open where the match is weak. Size values are once, few and many counts, or a class for expanded clones, and some rows have none.

TRBV30,TRBJ2-1,TRBD2,NA,TGTGCCTGGAGTGTGGCTAGCGGGAACAATGAGCAGTTCTTC,CAWSVASGNNEQFF
TRBV30,TRBJ2-1,NA,NA,TGTGCCTGGAGCGGTCGGGCCCTTAGGGGACAAGGTGAGCAGTTCTTC,CAWSGRALRGQGEQFF
TRBV6-5,TRBJ2-7,TRBD2,NA,TGTGCCAGCAGTCGGACTAGCGGTAGCTACGAGCAGTACTTC,CASSRTSGSYEQYF
TRBV11-3,TRBJ2-1,TRBD2,NA,TGTGCCAGCAGCCCGGGGACTAGCGGTTACAATGAGCAGTTCTTC,CASSPGTSGYNEQFF
TRBV9,TRBJ2-3,TRBD2,NA,TGTGCCAGCAGTGGGACTAGCGGAGATACTAGCACAGATACGCAGTATTTT,CASSGTSGDTSTDTQYF
TRBV7-2,TRBJ2-2,NA,NA,TGTGCCAGCAGTTACGAGTCGGCCGGGGAGCTGTTTTTT,CASSYESAGELFF
TRBV19,TRBJ2-5,TRBD1,NA,TGTGCCAGTAGTCCCCGAGCCCTGGACAGGGGAGAGACCCAGTACTTC,CASSPRALDRGETQYF
TRBV5-8,TRBJ2-1,NA,NA,TGTGCCAGCAGCTTGGGGCTAGTTTCTTACAATGAGCAGTTCTTC,CASSLGLVSYNEQFF
TRBV28,TRBJ1-2,TRBD1,NA,TGTGCCAGCAGCCCGGGGACAGCGGCTAACTATGGCTACACCTTC,CASSPGTAANYGYTF
TRBV7-9,TRBJ2-3,TRBD2,NA,TGTGCCAGCAGCCTACTAGCGTCGAGTGCGGATACGCAGTATTTT,CASSLLASSADTQYF
TRBV6-7,TRBJ2-3,NA,NA,TGTGCCAGCGCAGACAGGACCGATACGCAGTATTTT,CASADRTDTQYF
TRBV5-1,TRBJ2-5,TRBD2,NA,TGCGCCAGCAGCTTAAGCCTAGCGGTCCAAGAGACCCAGTACTTC,CASSLSLAVQETQYF
TRBV2,TRBJ1-6,NA,few,TGTGCCTGGGGTACAGGGAGCAATTCACCCCTCCACTTT,CAWGTGSNSPLHF
TRBV30,TRBJ1-2,TRBD1,few,TGTGCCTGGAGTGACGATGGACAGGGGAAGTATGGCTACACCTTC,CAWSDDGQGKYGYTF
TRBV7-3,TRBJ2-7,TRBD1,NA,TGTGCCAGCAGCTCAGGACAGGGGGCGGATGAAAAGTACTTC,CASSSGQGADEKYF
TRBV15,TRBJ2-1,TRBD2,NA,TGTGCCACCAGCAGAGTTGGGGGTGGGACTAGCGGAACCAGCTCCTACAATGAGCAGTTCTTC,CATSRVGGGTSGTSSYNEQFF
TRBV9,TRBJ2-1,TRBD2,NA,TGTGCCAGCAGCGATGCAATTAGCGGGAGTGGTGAGCAGTTCTTC,CASSDAISGSGEQFF
TRBV30,TRBJ2-2,NA,NA,TGTGCCTGGACCATGCCGGGTCTGGGCACCGGGGAGCTGTTTTTT,CAWTMPGLGTGELFF
TRBV30,TRBJ1-2,NA,NA,TGTGCCTGGAGAGAACAGGGTACTCCCGGCTATGGCTACACCTTC,CAWREQGTPGYGYTF
TRBV6-5,TRBJ1-6,NA,NA,TGTGCCAGCTCCGCGGGCCCCTATAATTCACCCCTCCACTTT,CASSAGPYNSPLHF
TRBV5-4,TRBJ2-4,NA,NA,TGTGCCAGCAGCTTGACAGGGGGGGACATTCAGTACTTC,CASSLTGGDIQYF
TRBV6-6,TRBJ2-7,TRBD2,NA,TGTGCCAGCGGCCGGGGGGGCCTAAGCTCCTACGAGCAGTACTTC,CASGRGGLSSYEQYF
TRBV29-1,TRBJ1-3,NA,NA,TGCAGCGTTGAATGGCAGAGAAACACCATATATTTT,CSVEWQRNTIYF
TRBV10-2,TRBJ2-2,NA,NA,TGCGCCAGCAGTGAAACGGGGTTCACCGGGGAGCTGTTTTTT,CASSETGFTGELFF
TRBV7-3,TRBJ2-7,NA,NA,TGTGCCAGCAGCTTAATAGGCGGGAACTCCTACGAGCAGTACTTC,CASSLIGGNSYEQYF
TRBV6-1,TRBJ1-5,NA,NA,TGTGCCAGCAGTGAAAGTGAGTGGCAGCCCCAGCATTTT,CASSESEWQPQHF
TRBV30,TRBJ1-1,NA,NA,TGTGCCTGGACCGGCCAGGGCGGACGACGGAACACTGAAGCTTTCTTT,CAWTGQGGRRNTEAFF
TRBV5-7,TRBJ2-1,TRBD2,few,TGTGCCAGCAGCATCGGGACTAGCGGGAGTAGGTACAATGAGCAGTTCTTC,CASSIGTSGSRYNEQFF
TRBV19,TRBJ2-3,TRBD2,NA,TGTGCCACTACCCGGGGGGATAGCGGGAGCCAGCAGTATTTT,CATTRGDSGSQQYF
TRBV5-8,TRBJ1-2,TRBD1,NA,TGTGCCAGCAGCCCTGGACAGGATGCTAACTATGGCTACACCTTC,CASSPGQDANYGYTF
TRBV7-9,TRBJ1-4,NA,NA,TGTGCCAGCAGCTTATGGGCCAGGGCGGCTAATGAAAAACTGTTTTTT,CASSLWARAANEKLFF
TRBV7-9,TRBJ1-6,TRBD1,once,TGTGCCAGCAGCTTATTTGGGACAGGATCACCCCTCCACTTT,CASSLFGTGSPLHF
TRBV6-4,TRBJ2-3,NA,NA,TGTGCCAGCAGTGAGGAGGGAGCTGGGACAGATACGCAGTATTTT,CASSEEGAGTDTQYF
TRBV5-1,TRBJ2-1,TRBD2,few,TGCGCCAGCAGTTCAAGACTAGCGGGAGAAAATGAGCAGTTCTTC,CASSSRLAGENEQFF
TRBV2,TRBJ2-7,TRBD1,NA,TGTGCCACCACCTCTTACCGGGACAGGGGGAACGAGCAGTACTTC,CATTSYRDRGNEQYF
TRBV15,TRBJ1-3,NA,NA,TGTGCCACCAGCAGAGAAGGTGATTGGGGAGCGGGAAACACCATATATTTT,CATSREGDWGAGNTIYF
TRBV9,TRBJ1-1,NA,NA,TGTGCCAGCAGCCCTCGGACTTCTGAAGCTTTCTTT,CASSPRTSEAFF
TRBV7-3,TRBJ2-1,NA,NA,TGTGCCAGCAGCCCAACTAGCACCAGCTCCTACAATGAGCAGTTCTTC,CASSPTSTSSYNEQFF
TRBV6-1,TRBJ2-1,TRBD2,NA,TGTGCCAGCGGTGGAAGACTAGCGGGGAGTGGGGGCTCCTACAATGAGCAGTTCTTC,CASGGRLAGSGGSYNEQFF
TRBV9,TRBJ2-1,NA,NA,TGTGCCAGCAGCGTCTGGGAGAACTCCTACAATGAGCAGTTCTTC,CASSVWENSYNEQFF
TRBV4-2,TRBJ2-5,TRBD1,NA,TGTGCCAGCAGCCAATCAGGGGGCCAAGAGACCCAGTACTTC,CASSQSGGQETQYF
TRBV15,TRBJ2-5,TRBD2,NA,TGTGCCACCAGCAGAGGGGCTAGCGGACGATCGGAGACCCAGTACTTC,CATSRGASGRSETQYF
TRBV6-6,TRBJ2-1,TRBD2,NA,TGTGCCAGCAGCCCGGGGGGGTCCTACAATGAGCAGTTCTTC,CASSPGGSYNEQFF
TRBV28,TRBJ1-5,NA,NA,TGTGCCAGCAGTTGGGGTTCCCCGGGACTTCATCAGCCCCAGCATTTT,CASSWGSPGLHQPQHF
TRBV7-6,TRBJ1-6,TRBD1,NA,TGTGCCAGCAGCTCGGGACAGTATAATTCACCCCTCCACTTT,CASSSGQYNSPLHF
TRBV7-9,TRBJ2-7,TRBD2,NA,TGTGCCAGCAGCTCCTGGACTAGCGGGGGTTCCTACGAGCAGTACTTC,CASSSWTSGGSYEQYF
TRBV15,TRBJ2-2,TRBD2,few,TGTGCCACCAGCTGGGGACTAGGAGGTTCCGGGGAGCTGTTTTTT,CATSWGLGGSGELFF
TRBV29-1,TRBJ2-1,TRBD2,NA,TGCAGCGTTGAAGATGGGTGGCTAGCGGGAGGACTTGGGAGAAATGAGCAGTTCTTC,CSVEDGWLAGGLGRNEQFF
TRBV3-1/TRBV3-2,TRBJ1-2,NA,NA,TGTGCCAGCAGCCAAGGCAACAGCTTGGACTATGGCTACACCTTC,CASSQGNSLDYGYTF
TRBV18,TRBJ1-1,NA,NA,TGTGCCAGCTCACCACCGGGGAGGGCGGACACTGAAGCTTTCTTT,CASSPPGRADTEAFF
TRBV2,TRBJ1-2,NA,few,TGTGCCAGCACTAGGGCGGGGGTTAACTATGGCTACACCTTC,CASTRAGVNYGYTF
TRBV19,TRBJ2-1,NA,NA,TGTGCCAGTAGTGATCGACAGGCAAGCTCCTACAATGAGCAGTTCTTC,CASSDRQASSYNEQFF
TRBV11-1,TRBJ2-7,NA,NA,TGTGCCAGCAGCTCCCTCAGGGGAAACTACGAGCAGTACTTC,CASSSLRGNYEQYF
TRBV18,TRBJ1-2,NA,NA,TGTGCCAGCTCCCCAGGGCAGAACTATGGCTACACCTTC,CASSPGQNYGYTF